This T cell receptor beta chain was identified during a study of T cell responses to AZD1222 COVID-19 vaccine. V shed 2 bases and J shed 4 bases, with 14 bases lying between them. Germline-derived CDR1 and CDR2 are GTSNPN and SVGIG (reference sequence). There are 14 residues in the CDR3. Sequencing was performed with immunoSEQ multiplex PCR; in TCRdb, only in-frame clones are kept and a portion is missing. The sample carries more than 95,000 clones, about four fifths recorded once. The sequence was collected from an adult in good health. This material consisted of peripheral blood, taken on day 0 of AZD1222 vaccination. The gene calls are TRBV30 and TRBJ1-2; the D is unclear. In DNA, the CDR3 is TGTGCCTGGAGTCCCCAGGACTCCCTCTATGGCTACACCTTC. Translating gives CAWSPQDSLYGYTF.